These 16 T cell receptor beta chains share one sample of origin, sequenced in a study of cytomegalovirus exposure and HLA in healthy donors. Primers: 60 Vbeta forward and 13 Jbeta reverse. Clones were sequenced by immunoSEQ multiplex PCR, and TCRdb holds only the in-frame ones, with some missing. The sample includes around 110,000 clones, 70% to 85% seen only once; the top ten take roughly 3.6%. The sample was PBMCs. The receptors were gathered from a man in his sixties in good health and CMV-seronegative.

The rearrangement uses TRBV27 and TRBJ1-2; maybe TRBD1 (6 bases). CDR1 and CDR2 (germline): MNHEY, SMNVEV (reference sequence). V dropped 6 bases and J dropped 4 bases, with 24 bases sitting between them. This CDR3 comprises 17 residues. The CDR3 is CASRERGTPLRSYGYTF. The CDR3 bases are TGTGCCAGCAGAGAAAGGGGGACACCTCTCCGAAGCTATGGCTACACCTTC.

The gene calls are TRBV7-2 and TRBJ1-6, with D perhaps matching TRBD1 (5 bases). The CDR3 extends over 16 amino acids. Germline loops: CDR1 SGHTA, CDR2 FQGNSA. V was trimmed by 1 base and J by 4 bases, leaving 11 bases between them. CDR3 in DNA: TGTGCCAGCAGCTTAGATTTGGGGGGGTATAATTCACCCCTCCACTTT. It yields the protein CASSLDLGGYNSPLHF.

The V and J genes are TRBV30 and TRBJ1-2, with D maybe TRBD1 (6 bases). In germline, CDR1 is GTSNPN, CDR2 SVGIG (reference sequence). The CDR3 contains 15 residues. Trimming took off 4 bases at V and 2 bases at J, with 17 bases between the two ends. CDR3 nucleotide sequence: TGTGCCTGGAATCGCCCCAGGCAGGGGAACTATGGCTACACCTTC. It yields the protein CAWNRPRQGNYGYTF.

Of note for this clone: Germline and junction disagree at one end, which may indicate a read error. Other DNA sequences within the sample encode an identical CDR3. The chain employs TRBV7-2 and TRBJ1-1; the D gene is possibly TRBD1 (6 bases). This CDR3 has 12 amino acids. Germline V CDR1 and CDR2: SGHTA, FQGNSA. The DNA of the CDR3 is TGCGCCAGCAGTAGGGGGAGCACTGAAGCTTTCTTT. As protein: CASSRGSTEAFF.

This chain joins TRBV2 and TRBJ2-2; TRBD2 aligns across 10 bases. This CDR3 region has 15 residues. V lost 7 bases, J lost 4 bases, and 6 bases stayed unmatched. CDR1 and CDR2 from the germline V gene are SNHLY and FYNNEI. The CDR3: CASKTSGASTGELFF. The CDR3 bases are TGTGCCAGCAAAACTAGCGGGGCCTCCACCGGGGAGCTGTTTTTT.

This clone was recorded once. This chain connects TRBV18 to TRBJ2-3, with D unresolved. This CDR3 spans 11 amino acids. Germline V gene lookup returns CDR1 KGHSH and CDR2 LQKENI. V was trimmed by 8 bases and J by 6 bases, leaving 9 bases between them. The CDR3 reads CASTGGDTQYF. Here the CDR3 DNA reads TGTGCCAGCACTGGTGGTGATACGCAGTATTTT.

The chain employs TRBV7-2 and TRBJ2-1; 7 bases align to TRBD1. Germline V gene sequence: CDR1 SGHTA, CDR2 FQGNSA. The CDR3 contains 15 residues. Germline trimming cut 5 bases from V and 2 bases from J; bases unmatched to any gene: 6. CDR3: CASSPMGQTYNEQFF. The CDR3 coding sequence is TGTGCCAGCAGCCCAATGGGACAGACCTACAATGAGCAGTTCTTC.

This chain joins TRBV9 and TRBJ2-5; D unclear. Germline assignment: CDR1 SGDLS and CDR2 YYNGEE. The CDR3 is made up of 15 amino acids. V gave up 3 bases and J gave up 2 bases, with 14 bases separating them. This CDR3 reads CASSAFQTPQETQYF. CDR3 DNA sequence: TGTGCCAGCAGCGCCTTCCAGACTCCACAAGAGACCCAGTACTTC.

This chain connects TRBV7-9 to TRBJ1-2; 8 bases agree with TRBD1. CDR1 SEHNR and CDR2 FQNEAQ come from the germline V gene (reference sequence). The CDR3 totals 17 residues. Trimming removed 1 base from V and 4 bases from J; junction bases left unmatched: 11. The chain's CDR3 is CASSLDGDRGIRYGYTF. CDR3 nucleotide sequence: TGTGCCAGCAGCTTAGACGGCGACAGGGGAATTCGCTATGGCTACACCTTC.

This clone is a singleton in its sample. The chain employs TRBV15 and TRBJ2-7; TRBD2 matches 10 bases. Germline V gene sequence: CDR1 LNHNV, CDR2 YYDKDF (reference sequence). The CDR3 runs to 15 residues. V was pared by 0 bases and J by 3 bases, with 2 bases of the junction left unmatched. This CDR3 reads CATSRDPSGGYEQYF. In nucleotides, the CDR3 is TGTGCCACCAGCAGAGATCCTAGCGGGGGCTACGAGCAGTACTTC.

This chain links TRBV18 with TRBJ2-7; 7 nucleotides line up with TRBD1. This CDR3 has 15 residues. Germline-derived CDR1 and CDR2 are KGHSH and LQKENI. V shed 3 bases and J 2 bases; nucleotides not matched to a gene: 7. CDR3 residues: CASSPRSGGPYEQYF. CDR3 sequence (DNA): TGTGCCAGCTCACCTCGGTCAGGGGGACCCTACGAGCAGTACTTC. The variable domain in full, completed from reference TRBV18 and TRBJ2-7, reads NAGVMQNPRHLVRRRGQEARLRCSPMKGHSHVYWYRQLPEEGLKFMVYLQKENIIDESGMPKERFSAEFPKEGPSILRIQQVVRGDSAAYFCASSPRSGGPYEQYFGPGTRLTVT.

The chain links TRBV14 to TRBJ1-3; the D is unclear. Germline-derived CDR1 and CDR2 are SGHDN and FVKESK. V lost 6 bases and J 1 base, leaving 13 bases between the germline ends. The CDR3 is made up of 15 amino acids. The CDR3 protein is CASSTTFNSGNTIYF. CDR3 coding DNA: TGTGCCAGCAGTACAACGTTCAATTCTGGAAACACCATATATTTT.

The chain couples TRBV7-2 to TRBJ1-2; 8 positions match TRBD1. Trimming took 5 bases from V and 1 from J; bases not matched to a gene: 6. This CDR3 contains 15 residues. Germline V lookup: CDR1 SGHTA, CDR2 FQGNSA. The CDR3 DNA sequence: TGTGCCAGCAGCCAGGGACAGGTGAATAACTATGGCTACACCTTC. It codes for CASSQGQVNNYGYTF. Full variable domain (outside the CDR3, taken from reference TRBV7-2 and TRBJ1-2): GAGVSQSPSNKVTEKGKDVELRCDPISGHTALYWYRQSLGQGLEFLIYFQGNSAPDKSGLPSDRFSAERTGGSVSTLTIQRTQQEDSAVYLCASSQGQVNNYGYTFGSGTRLTVV.

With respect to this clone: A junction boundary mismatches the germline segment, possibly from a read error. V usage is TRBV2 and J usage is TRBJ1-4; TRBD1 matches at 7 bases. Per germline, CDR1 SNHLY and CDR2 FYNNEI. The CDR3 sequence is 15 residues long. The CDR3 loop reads CVSSDTGATNEKLFF. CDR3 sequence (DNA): TGTGTCAGCAGTGACACAGGGGCAACTAATGAAAAACTGTTTTTT.

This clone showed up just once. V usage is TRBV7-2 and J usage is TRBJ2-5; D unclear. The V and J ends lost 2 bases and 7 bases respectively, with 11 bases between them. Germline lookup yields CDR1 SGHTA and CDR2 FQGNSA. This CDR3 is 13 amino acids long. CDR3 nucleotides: TGTGCCAGCAGCTTAAGCCCTCCGGGGACCCAGTACTTC. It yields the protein CASSLSPPGTQYF.

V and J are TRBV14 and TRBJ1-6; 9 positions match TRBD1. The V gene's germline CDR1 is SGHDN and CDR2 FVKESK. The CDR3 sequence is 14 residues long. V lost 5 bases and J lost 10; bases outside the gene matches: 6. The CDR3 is CASSVGQGGSPLHF. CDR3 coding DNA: TGTGCCAGCAGCGTGGGACAGGGAGGGTCACCCCTCCACTTT.